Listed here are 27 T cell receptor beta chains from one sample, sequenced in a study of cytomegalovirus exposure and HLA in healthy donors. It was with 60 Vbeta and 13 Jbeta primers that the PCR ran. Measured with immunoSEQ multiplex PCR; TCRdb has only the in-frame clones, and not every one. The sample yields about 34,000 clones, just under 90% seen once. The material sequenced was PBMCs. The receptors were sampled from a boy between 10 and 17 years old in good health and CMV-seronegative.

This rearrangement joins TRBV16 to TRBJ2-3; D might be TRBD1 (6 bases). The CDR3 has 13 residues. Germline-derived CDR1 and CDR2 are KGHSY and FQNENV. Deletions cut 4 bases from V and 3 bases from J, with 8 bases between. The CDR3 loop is CASSPTGTDTQYF. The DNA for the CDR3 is TGTGCCAGCAGCCCCACAGGGACAGATACGCAGTATTTT.

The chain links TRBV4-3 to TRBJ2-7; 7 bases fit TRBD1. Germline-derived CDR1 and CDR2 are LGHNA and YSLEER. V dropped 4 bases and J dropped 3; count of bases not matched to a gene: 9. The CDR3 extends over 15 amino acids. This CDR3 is CASSLRDSEFYEQYF. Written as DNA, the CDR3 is TGCGCCAGCAGCCTAAGGGACAGCGAATTCTACGAGCAGTACTTC.

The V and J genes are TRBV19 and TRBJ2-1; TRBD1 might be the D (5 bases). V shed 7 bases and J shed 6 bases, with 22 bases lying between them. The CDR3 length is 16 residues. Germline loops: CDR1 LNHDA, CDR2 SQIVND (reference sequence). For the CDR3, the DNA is TGTGCCAGTAACCCTTTGTTAGGGGCCGTAATCAATGAGCAGTTCTTC. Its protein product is CASNPLLGAVINEQFF. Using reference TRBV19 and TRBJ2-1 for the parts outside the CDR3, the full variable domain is DGGITQSPKYLFRKEGQNVTLSCEQNLNHDAMYWYRQDPGQGLRLIYYSQIVNDFQKGDIAEGYSVSREKKESFPLTVTSAQKNPTAFYLCASNPLLGAVINEQFFGPGTRLTVL.

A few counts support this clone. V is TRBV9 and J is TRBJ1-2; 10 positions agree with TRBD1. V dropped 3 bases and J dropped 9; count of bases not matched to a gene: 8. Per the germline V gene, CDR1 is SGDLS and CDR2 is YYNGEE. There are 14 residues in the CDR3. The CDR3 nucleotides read TGTGCCAGCAGCGCGACAGGGGGCGCTTCGAGCTACACCTTC. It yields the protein CASSATGGASSYTF.

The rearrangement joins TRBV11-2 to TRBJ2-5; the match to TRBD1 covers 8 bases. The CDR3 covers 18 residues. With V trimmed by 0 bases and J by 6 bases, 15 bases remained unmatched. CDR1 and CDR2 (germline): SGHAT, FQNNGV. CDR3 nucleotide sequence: TGTGCCAGCAGCTTAGACCTTTTTCAGGGGGCCTCCCCGAAGACCCAGTACTTC. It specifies CASSLDLFQGASPKTQYF.

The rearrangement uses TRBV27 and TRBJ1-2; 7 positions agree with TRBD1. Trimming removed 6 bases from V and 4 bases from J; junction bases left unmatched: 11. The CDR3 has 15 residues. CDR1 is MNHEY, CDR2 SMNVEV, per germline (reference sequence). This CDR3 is CASRRYDRVGYGYTF. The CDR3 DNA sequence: TGTGCCAGCAGGAGATACGACAGGGTCGGCTATGGCTACACCTTC.

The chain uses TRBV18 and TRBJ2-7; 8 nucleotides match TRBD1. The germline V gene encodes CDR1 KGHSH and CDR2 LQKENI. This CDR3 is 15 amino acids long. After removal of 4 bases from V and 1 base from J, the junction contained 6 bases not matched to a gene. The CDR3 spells CASSLGQESSYEQYF. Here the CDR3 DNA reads TGTGCCAGCTCACTGGGACAGGAATCGTCCTACGAGCAGTACTTC.

The CDR3 sequence is CASSFPGQGLAGFPNEQFF. The CDR3 bases are TGCGCCAGCAGCTTCCCAGGACAGGGACTAGCAGGGTTTCCCAATGAGCAGTTCTTC. The chain uses TRBV5-1 and TRBJ2-1; D possibly corresponds to TRBD2 (9 bases). In germline, CDR1 is SGHRS, CDR2 YFSETQ. V lost 2 bases and J 6 bases, leaving 27 bases between the germline ends. This CDR3 is 19 amino acids long.

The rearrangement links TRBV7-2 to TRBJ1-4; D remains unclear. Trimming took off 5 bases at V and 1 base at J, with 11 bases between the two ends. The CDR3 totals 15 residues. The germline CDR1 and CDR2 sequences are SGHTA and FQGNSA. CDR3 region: CASSLTILTNEKLFF. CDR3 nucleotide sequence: TGTGCCAGCAGCCTAACCATATTAACTAATGAAAAACTGTTTTTT.

The CDR3 DNA reads TGTGCCAGCTCACTCACAGGGGGCACAGATACGCAGTATTTT. As protein: CASSLTGGTDTQYF. The chain employs TRBV18 and TRBJ2-3; 7 nucleotides agree with TRBD1. The junction had 2 bases not matched to a gene; V was cut back by 4 bases and J by 1 base. Germline values: CDR1 KGHSH, CDR2 LQKENI. The CDR3 loop spans 14 amino acids.

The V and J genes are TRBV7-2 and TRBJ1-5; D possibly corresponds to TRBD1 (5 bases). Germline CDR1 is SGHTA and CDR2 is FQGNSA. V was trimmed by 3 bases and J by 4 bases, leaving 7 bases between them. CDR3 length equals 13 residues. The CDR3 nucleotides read TGTGCCAGCAGCTTCCAGGGAAATCAGCCCCAGCATTTT. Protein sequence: CASSFQGNQPQHF.

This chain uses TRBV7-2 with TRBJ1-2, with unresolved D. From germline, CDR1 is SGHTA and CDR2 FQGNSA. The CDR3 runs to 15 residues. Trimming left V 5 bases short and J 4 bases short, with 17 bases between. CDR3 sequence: CASSDSWVVGYGYTF. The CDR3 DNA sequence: TGTGCCAGCAGCGACTCATGGGTAGTAGGCTATGGCTACACCTTC.

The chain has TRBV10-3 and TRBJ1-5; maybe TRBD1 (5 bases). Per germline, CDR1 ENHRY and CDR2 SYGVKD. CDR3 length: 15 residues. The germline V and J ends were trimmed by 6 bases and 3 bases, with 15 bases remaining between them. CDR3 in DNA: TGTGCCATCAGCCAGGGTGACGGTTACAATCAGCCCCAGCATTTT. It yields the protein CAISQGDGYNQPQHF.

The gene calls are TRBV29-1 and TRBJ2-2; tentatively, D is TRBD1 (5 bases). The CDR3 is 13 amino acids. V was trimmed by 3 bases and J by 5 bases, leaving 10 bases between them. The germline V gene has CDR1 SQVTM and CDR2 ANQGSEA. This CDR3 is CSVDPGYTGELFF. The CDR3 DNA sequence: TGCAGCGTTGACCCAGGGTATACCGGGGAGCTGTTTTTT.

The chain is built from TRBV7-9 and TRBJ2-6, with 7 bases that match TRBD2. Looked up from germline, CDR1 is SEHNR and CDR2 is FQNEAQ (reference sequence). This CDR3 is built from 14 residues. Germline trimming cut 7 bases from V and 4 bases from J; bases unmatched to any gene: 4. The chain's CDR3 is CASTRGDGANVLTF. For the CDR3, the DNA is TGTGCCAGCACCCGGGGGGACGGGGCCAACGTCCTGACTTTC.

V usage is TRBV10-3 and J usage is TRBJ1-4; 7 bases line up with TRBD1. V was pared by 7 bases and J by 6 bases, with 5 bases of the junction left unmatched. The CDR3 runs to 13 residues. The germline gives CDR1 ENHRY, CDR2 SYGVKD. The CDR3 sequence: CAIKDRPDEKLFF. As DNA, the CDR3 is TGTGCCATCAAGGACAGGCCGGATGAAAAACTGTTTTTT.

The CDR3 DNA reads TGCGCCAGCAGCCAAGAAGGCCACAGCTATAATTCACCCCTCCACTTT. Its protein product is CASSQEGHSYNSPLHF. The chain has TRBV4-1 and TRBJ1-6; D remains unclear. V dropped 0 bases and J dropped 3 bases, with 9 bases sitting between them. Germline CDR1 is MGHRA and CDR2 is YSYEKL. The CDR3 loop spans 16 amino acids.

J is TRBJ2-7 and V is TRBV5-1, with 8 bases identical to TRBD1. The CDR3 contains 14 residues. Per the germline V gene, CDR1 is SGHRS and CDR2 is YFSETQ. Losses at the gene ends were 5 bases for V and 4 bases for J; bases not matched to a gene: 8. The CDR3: CASRVGQASYEQYF. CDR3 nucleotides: TGCGCCAGCAGGGTGGGACAGGCGTCATACGAGCAGTACTTC.

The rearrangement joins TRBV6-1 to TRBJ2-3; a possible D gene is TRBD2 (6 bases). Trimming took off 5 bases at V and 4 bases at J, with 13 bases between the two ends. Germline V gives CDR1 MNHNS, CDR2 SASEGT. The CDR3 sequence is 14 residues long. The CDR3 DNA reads TGTGCCAGCAGTAAAAGGGACTGGTCAGATACGCAGTATTTT. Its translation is CASSKRDWSDTQYF.

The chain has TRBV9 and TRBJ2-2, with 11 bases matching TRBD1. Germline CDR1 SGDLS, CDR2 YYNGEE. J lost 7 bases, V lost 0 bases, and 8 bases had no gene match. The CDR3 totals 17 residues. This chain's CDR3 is CASSVGIGQGASGELFF. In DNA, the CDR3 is TGTGCCAGCAGCGTAGGAATCGGACAGGGGGCCAGCGGGGAGCTGTTTTTT.

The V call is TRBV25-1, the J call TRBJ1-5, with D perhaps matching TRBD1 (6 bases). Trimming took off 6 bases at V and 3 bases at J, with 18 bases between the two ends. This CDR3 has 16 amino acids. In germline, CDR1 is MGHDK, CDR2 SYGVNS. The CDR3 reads CASSEGTGRSNQPQHF. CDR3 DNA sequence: TGTGCCAGCAGCGAAGGCACAGGGCGTTCCAATCAGCCCCAGCATTTT.

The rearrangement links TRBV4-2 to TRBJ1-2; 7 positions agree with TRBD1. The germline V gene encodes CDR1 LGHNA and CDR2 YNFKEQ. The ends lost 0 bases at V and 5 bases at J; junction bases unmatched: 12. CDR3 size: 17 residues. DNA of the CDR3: TGTGCCAGCAGCCAAGAAGGGGGCGCGCATCTATTTTATGGCTACACCTTC. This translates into CASSQEGGAHLFYGYTF.

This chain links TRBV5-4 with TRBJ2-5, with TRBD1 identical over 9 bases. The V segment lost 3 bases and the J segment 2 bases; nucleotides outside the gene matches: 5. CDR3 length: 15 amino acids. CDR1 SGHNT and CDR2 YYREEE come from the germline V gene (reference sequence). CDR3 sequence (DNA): TGTGCCAGCAGCTCGGCACAGGGGGCGCAAGAGACCCAGTACTTC. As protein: CASSSAQGAQETQYF.

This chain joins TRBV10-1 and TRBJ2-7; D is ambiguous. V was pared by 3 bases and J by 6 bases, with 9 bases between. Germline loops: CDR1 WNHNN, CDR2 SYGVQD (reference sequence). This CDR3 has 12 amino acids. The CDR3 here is CASSDPSPEQYF. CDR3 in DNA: TGCGCCAGCAGTGACCCTTCCCCCGAGCAGTACTTC.

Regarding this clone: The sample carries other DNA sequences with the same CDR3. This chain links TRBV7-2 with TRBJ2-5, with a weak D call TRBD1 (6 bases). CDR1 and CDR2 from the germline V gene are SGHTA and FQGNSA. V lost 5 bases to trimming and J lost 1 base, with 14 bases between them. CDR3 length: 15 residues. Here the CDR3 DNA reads TGTGCCAGCAGCACCCAGACAGGTGGCCAAGAGACCCAGTACTTC. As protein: CASSTQTGGQETQYF.

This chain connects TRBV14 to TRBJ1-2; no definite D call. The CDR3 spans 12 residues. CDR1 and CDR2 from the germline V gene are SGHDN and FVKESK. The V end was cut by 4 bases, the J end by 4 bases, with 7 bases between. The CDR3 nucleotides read TGTGCCAGCAGCCGCGGTTCCTATGGCTACACCTTC. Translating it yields CASSRGSYGYTF. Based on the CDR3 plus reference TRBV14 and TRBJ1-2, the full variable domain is EAGVTQFPSHSVIEKGQTVTLRCDPISGHDNLYWYRRVMGKEIKFLLHFVKESKQDESGMPNNRFLAERTGGTYSTLKVQPAELEDSGVYFCASSRGSYGYTFGSGTRLTVV.

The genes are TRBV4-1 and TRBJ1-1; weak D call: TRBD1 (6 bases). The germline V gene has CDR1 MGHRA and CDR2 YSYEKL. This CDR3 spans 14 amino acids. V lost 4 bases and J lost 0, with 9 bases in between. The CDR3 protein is CASSPRTVNTEAFF. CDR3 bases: TGCGCCAGCAGCCCAAGGACAGTGAACACTGAAGCTTTCTTT.